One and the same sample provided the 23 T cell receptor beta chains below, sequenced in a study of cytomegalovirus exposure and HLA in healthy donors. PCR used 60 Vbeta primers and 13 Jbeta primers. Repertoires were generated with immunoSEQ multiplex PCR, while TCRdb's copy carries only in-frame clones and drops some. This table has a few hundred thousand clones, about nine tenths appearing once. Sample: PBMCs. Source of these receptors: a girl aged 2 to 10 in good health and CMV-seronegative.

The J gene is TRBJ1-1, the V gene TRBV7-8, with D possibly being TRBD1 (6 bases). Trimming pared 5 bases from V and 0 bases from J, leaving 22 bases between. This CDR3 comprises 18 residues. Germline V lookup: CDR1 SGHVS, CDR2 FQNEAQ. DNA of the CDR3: TGTGCCAGCAGCCGGGTGGCAGGGGCCGGGCCCATGAACACTGAAGCTTTCTTT. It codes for CASSRVAGAGPMNTEAFF.

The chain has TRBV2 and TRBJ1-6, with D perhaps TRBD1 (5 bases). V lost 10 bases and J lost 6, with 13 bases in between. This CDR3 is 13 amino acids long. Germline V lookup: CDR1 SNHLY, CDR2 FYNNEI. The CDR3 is CANQGSSNSPLHF. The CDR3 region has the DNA TGTGCCAACCAGGGATCCAGTAATTCACCCCTCCACTTT.

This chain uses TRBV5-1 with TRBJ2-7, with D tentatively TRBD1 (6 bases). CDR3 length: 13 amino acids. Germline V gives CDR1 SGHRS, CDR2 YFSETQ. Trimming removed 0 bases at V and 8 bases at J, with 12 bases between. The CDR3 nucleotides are TGCGCCAGCAGCTTGGGGAGTAGGGACAAGCAGTACTTC. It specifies CASSLGSRDKQYF.

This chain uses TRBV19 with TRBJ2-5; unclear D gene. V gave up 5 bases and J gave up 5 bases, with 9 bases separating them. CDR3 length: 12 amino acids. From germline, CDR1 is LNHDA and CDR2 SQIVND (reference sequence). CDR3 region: CASSGSRETQYF. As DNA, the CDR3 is TGTGCCAGTAGTGGTAGCCGGGAGACCCAGTACTTC.

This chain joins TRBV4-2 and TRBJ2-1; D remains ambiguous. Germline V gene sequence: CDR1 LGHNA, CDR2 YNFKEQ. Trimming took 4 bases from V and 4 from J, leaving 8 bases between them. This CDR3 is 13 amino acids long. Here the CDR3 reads CASSPPSYNEQFF. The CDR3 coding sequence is TGTGCCAGCAGCCCACCCAGTTACAATGAGCAGTTCTTC.

For the CDR3, the DNA is TGTGCCTGGAGTCCCCGGACAGTTAGCTCCTATAATTCACCCCTCCACTTT. It yields the protein CAWSPRTVSSYNSPLHF. V gene TRBV30 combines with J gene TRBJ1-6, with D maybe TRBD1 (6 bases). CDR3 length equals 17 residues. Trimming removed 2 bases at V and 0 bases at J, with 14 bases between. The germline gives CDR1 GTSNPN, CDR2 SVGIG (reference sequence).

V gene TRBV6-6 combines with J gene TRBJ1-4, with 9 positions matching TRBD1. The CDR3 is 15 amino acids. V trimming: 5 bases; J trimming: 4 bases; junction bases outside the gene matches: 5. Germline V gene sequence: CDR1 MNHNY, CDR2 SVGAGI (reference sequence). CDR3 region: CASSTPTGGNEKLFF. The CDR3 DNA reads TGTGCCAGCAGTACACCGACAGGGGGTAATGAAAAACTGTTTTTT.

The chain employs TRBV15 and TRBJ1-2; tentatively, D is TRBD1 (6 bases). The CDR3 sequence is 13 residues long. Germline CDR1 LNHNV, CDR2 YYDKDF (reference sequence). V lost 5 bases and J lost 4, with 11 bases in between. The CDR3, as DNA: TGTGCCACCAGCCCCCAGGGGTTCTATGGCTACACCTTC. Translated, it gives CATSPQGFYGYTF.

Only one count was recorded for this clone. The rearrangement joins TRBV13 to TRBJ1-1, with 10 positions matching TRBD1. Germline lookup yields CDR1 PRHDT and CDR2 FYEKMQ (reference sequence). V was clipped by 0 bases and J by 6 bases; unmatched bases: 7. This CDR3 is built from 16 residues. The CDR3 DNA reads TGTGCCAGCAGCTTAGGCAAAGGACAGGGGGGGCCTGAAGCTTTCTTT. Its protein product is CASSLGKGQGGPEAFF.

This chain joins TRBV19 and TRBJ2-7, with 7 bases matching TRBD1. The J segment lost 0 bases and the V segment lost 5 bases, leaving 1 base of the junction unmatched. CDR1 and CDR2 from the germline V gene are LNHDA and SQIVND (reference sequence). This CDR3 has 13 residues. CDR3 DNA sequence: TGTGCCAGTAGTGGGGACAGCTCCTACGAGCAGTACTTC. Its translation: CASSGDSSYEQYF.

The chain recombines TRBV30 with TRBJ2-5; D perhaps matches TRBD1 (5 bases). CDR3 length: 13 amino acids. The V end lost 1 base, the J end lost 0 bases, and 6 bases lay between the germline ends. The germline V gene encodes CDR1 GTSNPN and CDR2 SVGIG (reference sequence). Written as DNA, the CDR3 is TGTGCCTGGAGTGGACAGTACCAAGAGACCCAGTACTTC. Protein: CAWSGQYQETQYF.

This CDR3 is CASSQGPLSGGTFTYNEQFF. The CDR3 DNA reads as TGTGCCAGCAGCCAAGGCCCCCTCTCCGGGGGGACATTCACCTACAATGAGCAGTTCTTC. This chain connects TRBV14 to TRBJ2-1; tentatively, D is TRBD2 (7 bases). V shed 1 base and J shed 2 bases, with 24 bases lying between them. The CDR3 loop spans 20 amino acids. The germline gives CDR1 SGHDN, CDR2 FVKESK.

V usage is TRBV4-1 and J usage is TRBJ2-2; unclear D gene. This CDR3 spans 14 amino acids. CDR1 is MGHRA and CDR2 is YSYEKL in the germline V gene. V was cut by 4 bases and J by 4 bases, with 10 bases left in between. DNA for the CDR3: TGCGCCAGCAGCCTCCCTCCCGGCACCGGGGAGCTGTTTTTT. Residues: CASSLPPGTGELFF.

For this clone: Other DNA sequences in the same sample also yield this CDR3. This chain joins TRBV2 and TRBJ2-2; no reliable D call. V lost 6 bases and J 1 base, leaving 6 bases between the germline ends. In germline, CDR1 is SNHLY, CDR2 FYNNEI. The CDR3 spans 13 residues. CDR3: CASRTENTGELFF. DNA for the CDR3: TGTGCCAGCAGAACAGAGAACACCGGGGAGCTGTTTTTT. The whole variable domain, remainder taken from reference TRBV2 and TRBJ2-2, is EPEVTQTPSHQVTQMGQEVILRCVPISNHLYFYWYRQILGQKVEFLVSFYNNEISEKSEIFDDQFSVERPDGSNFTLKIRSTKLEDSAMYFCASRTENTGELFFGEGSRLTVL.

The CDR3 region has the DNA TGTGCCAGCAGCTTTCCTCCCGGGACAGGGTTCTACGAGCAGTACTTC. This gives the protein CASSFPPGTGFYEQYF. The chain links TRBV7-6 to TRBJ2-7; 9 bases agree with TRBD1. The J segment lost 3 bases and the V segment lost 3 bases, leaving 9 bases of the junction unmatched. CDR1 is SGHVS and CDR2 is FNYEAQ in the germline V gene. The CDR3 loop spans 16 amino acids.

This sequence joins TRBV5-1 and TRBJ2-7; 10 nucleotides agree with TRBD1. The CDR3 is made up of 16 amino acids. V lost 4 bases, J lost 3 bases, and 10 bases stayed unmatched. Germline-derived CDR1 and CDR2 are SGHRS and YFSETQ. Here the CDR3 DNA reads TGCGCCAGCAGCATCCCATCGCGGACAGGGGGCTACGAGCAGTACTTC. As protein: CASSIPSRTGGYEQYF.

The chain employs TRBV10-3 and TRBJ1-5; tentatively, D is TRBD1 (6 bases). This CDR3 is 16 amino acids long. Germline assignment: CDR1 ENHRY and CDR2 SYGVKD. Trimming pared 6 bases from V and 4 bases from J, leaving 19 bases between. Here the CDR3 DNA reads TGTGCCATCAGCGCGGGTCCTGGGGGCACGAATCAGCCCCAGCATTTT. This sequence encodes CAISAGPGGTNQPQHF.

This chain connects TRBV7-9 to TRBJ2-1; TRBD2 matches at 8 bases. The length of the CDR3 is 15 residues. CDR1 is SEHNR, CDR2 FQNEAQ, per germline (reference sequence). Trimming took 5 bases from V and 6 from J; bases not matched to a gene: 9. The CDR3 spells CASSPLGSGANEQFF. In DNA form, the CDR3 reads TGTGCCAGCAGCCCGCTTGGTAGCGGGGCCAATGAGCAGTTCTTC.

Here the CDR3 DNA reads TGCGCCAGCAGCACGACAGGGTGGACTAATGAAAAACTGTTTTTT. Translated, it gives CASSTTGWTNEKLFF. This chain connects TRBV5-1 to TRBJ1-4; 7 nucleotides line up with TRBD1. Germline loops: CDR1 SGHRS, CDR2 YFSETQ. This CDR3 has 15 amino acids. V was pared by 4 bases and J by 2 bases, with 5 bases of the junction left unmatched.

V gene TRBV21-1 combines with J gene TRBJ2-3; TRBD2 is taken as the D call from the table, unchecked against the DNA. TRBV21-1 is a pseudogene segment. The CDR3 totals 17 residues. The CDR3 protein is CASSNRIGNLVADTQYF. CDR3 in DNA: TGTGCCAGCAGCAATAGGATCGGGAACCTCGTGGCAGATACGCAGTATTTT.

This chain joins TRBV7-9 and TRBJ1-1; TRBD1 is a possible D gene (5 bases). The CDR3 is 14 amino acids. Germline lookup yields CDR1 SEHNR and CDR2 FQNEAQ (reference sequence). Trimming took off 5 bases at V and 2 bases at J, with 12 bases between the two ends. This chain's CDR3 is CASSALTENTEAFF. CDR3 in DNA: TGTGCCAGCAGCGCGTTGACAGAAAACACTGAAGCTTTCTTT.

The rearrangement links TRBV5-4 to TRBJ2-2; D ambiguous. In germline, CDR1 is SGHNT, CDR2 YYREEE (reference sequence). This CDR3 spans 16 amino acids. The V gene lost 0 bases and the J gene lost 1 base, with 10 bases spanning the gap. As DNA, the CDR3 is TGTGCCAGCAGCTTGGTTGCCGGGTTGAACACCGGGGAGCTGTTTTTT. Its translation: CASSLVAGLNTGELFF.

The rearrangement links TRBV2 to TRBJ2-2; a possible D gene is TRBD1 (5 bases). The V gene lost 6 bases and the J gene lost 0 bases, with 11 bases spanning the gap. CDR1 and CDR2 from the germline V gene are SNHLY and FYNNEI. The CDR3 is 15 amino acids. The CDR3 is CASREQGSNTGELFF. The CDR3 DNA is TGTGCCAGCAGGGAGCAGGGCTCGAACACCGGGGAGCTGTTTTTT.